This T cell receptor beta chain originates from a study of T cell repertoires in cytomegalovirus infection. Study-wide background: Indicated by public TCR beta signatures were CMV infection and matching HLA type.

This CDR3 contains 14 residues. Trimming shortened V by 3 bases and J by 4 bases, and 12 bases separated the two germline ends. This clonotype was seen at least ten times. Its cognate antigen is unknown. TCRdb re-called the reads through MiXCR, storing one row per CDR3 protein. The sample lists more than 500,000 distinct CDR3 sequences, 16% occurring once. Study-wide findings and caveats: The ex vivo response showed dominance by HLA-C-restricted CMV-specific TCR beta clonotypes.

The chain joins TRBV12-3 or TRBV12-4 to TRBJ1-1, with a tentative D call TRBD1 (5 bases). The sequence came from a human donor in good health (CMV status not recorded). Some clones in this sample may be carry-over from other donors' samples. The source material was CD8+ T cells from PBMCs. The CDR3 sequence: CASSLGRETTEAFF. CDR3 in DNA: TGTGCCAGCAGTTTGGGGCGGGAGACCACTGAAGCTTTCTTT.